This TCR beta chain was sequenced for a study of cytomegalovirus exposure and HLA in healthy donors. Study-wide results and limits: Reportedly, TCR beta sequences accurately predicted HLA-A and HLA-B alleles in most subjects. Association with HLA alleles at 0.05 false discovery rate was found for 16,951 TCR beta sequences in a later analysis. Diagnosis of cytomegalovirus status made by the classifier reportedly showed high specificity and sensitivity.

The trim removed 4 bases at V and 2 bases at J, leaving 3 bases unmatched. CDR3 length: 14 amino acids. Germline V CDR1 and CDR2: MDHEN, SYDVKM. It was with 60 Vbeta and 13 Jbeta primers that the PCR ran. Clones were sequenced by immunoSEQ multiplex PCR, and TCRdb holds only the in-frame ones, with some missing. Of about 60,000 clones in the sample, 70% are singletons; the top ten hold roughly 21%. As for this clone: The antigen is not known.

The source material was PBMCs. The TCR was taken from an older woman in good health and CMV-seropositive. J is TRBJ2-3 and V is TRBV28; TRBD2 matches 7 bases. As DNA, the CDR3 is TGTGCCAGCAGTTCGGGACTATTCACAGATACGCAGTATTTT. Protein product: CASSSGLFTDTQYF.